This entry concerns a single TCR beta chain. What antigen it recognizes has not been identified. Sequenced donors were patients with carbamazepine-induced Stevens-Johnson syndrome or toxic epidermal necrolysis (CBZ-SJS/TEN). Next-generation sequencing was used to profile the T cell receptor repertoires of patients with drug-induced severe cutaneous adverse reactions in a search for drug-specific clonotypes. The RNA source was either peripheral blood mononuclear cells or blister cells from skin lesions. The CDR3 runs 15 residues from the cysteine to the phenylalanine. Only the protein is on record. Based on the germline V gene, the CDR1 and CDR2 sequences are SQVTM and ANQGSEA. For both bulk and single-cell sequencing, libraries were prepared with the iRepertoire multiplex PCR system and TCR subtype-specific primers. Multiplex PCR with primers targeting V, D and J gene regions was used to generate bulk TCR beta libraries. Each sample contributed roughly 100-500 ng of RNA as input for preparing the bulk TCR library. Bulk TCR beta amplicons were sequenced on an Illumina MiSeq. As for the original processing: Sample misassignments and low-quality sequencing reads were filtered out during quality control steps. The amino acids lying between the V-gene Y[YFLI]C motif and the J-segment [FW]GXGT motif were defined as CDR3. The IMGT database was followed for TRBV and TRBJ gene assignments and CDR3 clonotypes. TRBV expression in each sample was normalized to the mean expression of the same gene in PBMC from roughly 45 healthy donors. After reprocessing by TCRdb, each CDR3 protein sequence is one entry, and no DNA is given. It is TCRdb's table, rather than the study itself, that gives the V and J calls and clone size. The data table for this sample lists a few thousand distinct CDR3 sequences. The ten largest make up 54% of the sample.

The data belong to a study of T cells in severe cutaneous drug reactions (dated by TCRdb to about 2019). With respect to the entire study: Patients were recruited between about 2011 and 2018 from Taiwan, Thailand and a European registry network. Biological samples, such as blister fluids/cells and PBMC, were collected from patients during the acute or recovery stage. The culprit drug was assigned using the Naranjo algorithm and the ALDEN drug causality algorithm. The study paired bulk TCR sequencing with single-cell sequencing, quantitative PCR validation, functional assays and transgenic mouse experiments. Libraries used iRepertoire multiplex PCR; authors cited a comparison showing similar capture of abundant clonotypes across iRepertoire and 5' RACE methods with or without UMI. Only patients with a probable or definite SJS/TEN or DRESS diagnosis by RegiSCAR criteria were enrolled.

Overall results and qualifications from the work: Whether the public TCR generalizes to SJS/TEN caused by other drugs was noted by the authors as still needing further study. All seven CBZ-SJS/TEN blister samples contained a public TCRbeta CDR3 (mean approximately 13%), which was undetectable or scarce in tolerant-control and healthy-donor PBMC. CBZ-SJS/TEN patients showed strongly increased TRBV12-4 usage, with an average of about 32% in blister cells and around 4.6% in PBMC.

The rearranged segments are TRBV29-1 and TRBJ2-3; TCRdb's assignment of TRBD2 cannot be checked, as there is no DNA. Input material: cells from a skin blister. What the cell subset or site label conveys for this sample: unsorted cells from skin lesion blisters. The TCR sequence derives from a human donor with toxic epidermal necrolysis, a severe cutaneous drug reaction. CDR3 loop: CSVRTSGRATDTQYF.